These T cell receptor beta chains were read from a single sample in a study of shared clonotypes between healthy human individuals. TCRdb keeps only in-frame clones here, not all; method: immunoSEQ multiplex PCR. The sample holds approximately 2.1 million clones, over 90% seen once. Specimen: naive CD4+ T cells from PBMCs. The receptors come from a man aged 18 to 29 in good health. Some clones in this sample may be carry-over from other donors' samples. Each CDR3 is given with its conserved first and last residue. The D gene is left open where the match is weak. Part of the rows lack a size; the others show once, few, many or a class for expanded clones.

d_gene: -; v_gene: TRBV15; j_gene: TRBJ2-3; abundance: once; CDR3nt: TGTGCCACCAGCAGGGGGTACGATACGCAGTATTTT; CDR3aa: CATSRGYDTQYF
d_gene: TRBD2; v_gene: TRBV29-1; j_gene: TRBJ2-2; abundance: -; CDR3nt: TGCAGCGTACGACTAGCGGGAGGGCCGTTGTCGAGCACCGGGGAGCTGTTTTTT; CDR3aa: CSVRLAGGPLSSTGELFF
d_gene: -; v_gene: TRBV9; j_gene: TRBJ1-5; abundance: -; CDR3nt: TGTGCCAGCAGCCCGGGGCTACACAATCAGCCCCAGCATTTT; CDR3aa: CASSPGLHNQPQHF
d_gene: TRBD1; v_gene: TRBV7-9; j_gene: TRBJ1-3; abundance: -; CDR3nt: TGTGCCAGCAGCTTACCATGGACAGGGGGAGGCAACACCATATATTTT; CDR3aa: CASSLPWTGGGNTIYF
d_gene: -; v_gene: TRBV7-3; j_gene: TRBJ1-1; abundance: -; CDR3nt: TGTGCCAGCAGCTTAACGGGGGGAGACACTGAAGCTTTCTTT; CDR3aa: CASSLTGGDTEAFF
d_gene: -; v_gene: TRBV27; j_gene: TRBJ2-5; abundance: -; CDR3nt: TGTGCCAGCAGTTTGTGGGGGTCCCAAGAGACCCAGTACTTC; CDR3aa: CASSLWGSQETQYF
d_gene: TRBD1; v_gene: TRBV10-3; j_gene: TRBJ2-3; abundance: -; CDR3nt: TGTGCCATCAGATCCGGGACAGTAAGCACAGATACGCAGTATTTT; CDR3aa: CAIRSGTVSTDTQYF
d_gene: -; v_gene: TRBV28; j_gene: TRBJ1-4; abundance: -; CDR3nt: TGTGCCAGCAGTTTCGCGGGAGCAAATAATGAAAAACTGTTTTTT; CDR3aa: CASSFAGANNEKLFF
d_gene: -; v_gene: TRBV10-1; j_gene: TRBJ2-2; abundance: -; CDR3nt: TGCGCCAGCCAGGAAGCAGGGCTGGACGGGGAGCTGTTTTTT; CDR3aa: CASQEAGLDGELFF
d_gene: TRBD1; v_gene: TRBV6-6; j_gene: TRBJ2-7; abundance: -; CDR3nt: TGTGCCAGCAGTATCCGGGACAGGGGCGACGAGCAGTACTTC; CDR3aa: CASSIRDRGDEQYF
d_gene: -; v_gene: TRBV2; j_gene: TRBJ1-1; abundance: -; CDR3nt: TGTGCCAGCAGTGAGTTGGGGGGTCCAAACACTGAAGCTTTCTTT; CDR3aa: CASSELGGPNTEAFF
d_gene: TRBD1; v_gene: TRBV5-1; j_gene: TRBJ1-4; abundance: few; CDR3nt: TGCGCCAGCAGCTTGGGGACAGGGGTTGAAAAACTGTTTTTT; CDR3aa: CASSLGTGVEKLFF
d_gene: -; v_gene: TRBV2; j_gene: TRBJ2-5; abundance: -; CDR3nt: TGTGCCAGCAGTGGCCGGGACCCATATACTCAAGAGACCCAGTACTTC; CDR3aa: CASSGRDPYTQETQYF
d_gene: -; v_gene: TRBV11-3; j_gene: TRBJ2-1; abundance: once; CDR3nt: TGTGCCAGCAGCCCAGGTGGGTCCAATGAGCAGTTCTTC; CDR3aa: CASSPGGSNEQFF
d_gene: -; v_gene: TRBV5-5; j_gene: TRBJ1-2; abundance: -; CDR3nt: TGTGCCAGCAGCTCCAACACCTTC; CDR3aa: CASSSNTF
d_gene: -; v_gene: TRBV30; j_gene: TRBJ1-1; abundance: -; CDR3nt: TGTGCCTGGAGTGAAGGGCAGTATACTGAAGCTTTCTTT; CDR3aa: CAWSEGQYTEAFF
d_gene: TRBD1; v_gene: TRBV5-4; j_gene: TRBJ2-7; abundance: -; CDR3nt: TGTGCCAGCAGCTTGTTAGGGACAGGGGGATACGAGCAGTACTTC; CDR3aa: CASSLLGTGGYEQYF
d_gene: -; v_gene: TRBV9; j_gene: TRBJ1-2; abundance: -; CDR3nt: TGTGCCAGCAGCGTAGTTCTGGGCCTAGGCTATGGCTACACCTTC; CDR3aa: CASSVVLGLGYGYTF
d_gene: TRBD2; v_gene: TRBV6-5; j_gene: TRBJ2-1; abundance: -; CDR3nt: TGTGCCAGCAGTTTCGCACGGGAGGTCTCCTACAATGAGCAGTTCTTC; CDR3aa: CASSFAREVSYNEQFF
d_gene: -; v_gene: TRBV6-6; j_gene: TRBJ1-3; abundance: -; CDR3nt: TGTGCCAGCAGTTACTATCCCAGCTCTGGAAACACCATATATTTT; CDR3aa: CASSYYPSSGNTIYF
d_gene: TRBD1; v_gene: TRBV5-8; j_gene: TRBJ2-2; abundance: -; CDR3nt: TGTGCCAGCAACCTACAGGGGTCGGGCGGGGAGCTGTTTTTT; CDR3aa: CASNLQGSGGELFF
d_gene: TRBD2; v_gene: TRBV5-1; j_gene: TRBJ2-2; abundance: once; CDR3nt: TGCGCCAGCAGCTCCACTAGCGGCCAGAACACCGGGGAGCTGTTTTTT; CDR3aa: CASSSTSGQNTGELFF
d_gene: -; v_gene: TRBV6-5; j_gene: TRBJ2-5; abundance: once; CDR3nt: TGTGCCAGCAGTTACTCGACCGGAATTCAAGAGACCCAGTACTTC; CDR3aa: CASSYSTGIQETQYF
d_gene: TRBD1; v_gene: TRBV9; j_gene: TRBJ1-2; abundance: -; CDR3nt: TGTGCCAGCAGTTCGGACAGGGGGAACTATGGCTACACCTTC; CDR3aa: CASSSDRGNYGYTF